This paragraph reports one TCR beta chain. Clones were sequenced by immunoSEQ multiplex PCR, and TCRdb holds only the in-frame ones, with some missing. The data show about 400,000 clones, less than 90% seen once. The data derive from a study of blood T cell repertoires in COVID-19. Germline V gives CDR1 KGHSH, CDR2 LQKENI. J lost 1 base, V lost 6 bases, and 3 bases had no gene match. The CDR3 contains 13 residues. This receptor was taken from a woman aged 55 to 70 with COVID-19, enrolled during active disease. The chain employs TRBV18 and TRBJ2-7; 7 positions match TRBD1. The sequencing sample was made of peripheral blood. CDR3 sequence reads: CASSQGVSYEQYF. The CDR3 DNA sequence: TGTGCCAGCTCCCAGGGGGTTTCCTACGAGCAGTACTTC.